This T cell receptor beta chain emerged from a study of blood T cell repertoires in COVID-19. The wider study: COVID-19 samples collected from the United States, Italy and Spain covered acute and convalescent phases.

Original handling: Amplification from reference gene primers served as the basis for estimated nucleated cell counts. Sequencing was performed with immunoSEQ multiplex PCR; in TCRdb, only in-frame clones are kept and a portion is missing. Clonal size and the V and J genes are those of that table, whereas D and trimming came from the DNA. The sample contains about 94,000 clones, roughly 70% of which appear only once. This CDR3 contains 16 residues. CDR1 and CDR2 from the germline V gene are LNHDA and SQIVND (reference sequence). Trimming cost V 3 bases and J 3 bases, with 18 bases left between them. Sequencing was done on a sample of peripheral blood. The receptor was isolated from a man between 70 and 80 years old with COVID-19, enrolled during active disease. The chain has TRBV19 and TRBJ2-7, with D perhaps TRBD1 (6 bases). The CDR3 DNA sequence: TGTGCCAGTAGTATTAGGGAACAGGGTGGGTACTACGAGCAGTACTTC. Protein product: CASSIREQGGYYEQYF.